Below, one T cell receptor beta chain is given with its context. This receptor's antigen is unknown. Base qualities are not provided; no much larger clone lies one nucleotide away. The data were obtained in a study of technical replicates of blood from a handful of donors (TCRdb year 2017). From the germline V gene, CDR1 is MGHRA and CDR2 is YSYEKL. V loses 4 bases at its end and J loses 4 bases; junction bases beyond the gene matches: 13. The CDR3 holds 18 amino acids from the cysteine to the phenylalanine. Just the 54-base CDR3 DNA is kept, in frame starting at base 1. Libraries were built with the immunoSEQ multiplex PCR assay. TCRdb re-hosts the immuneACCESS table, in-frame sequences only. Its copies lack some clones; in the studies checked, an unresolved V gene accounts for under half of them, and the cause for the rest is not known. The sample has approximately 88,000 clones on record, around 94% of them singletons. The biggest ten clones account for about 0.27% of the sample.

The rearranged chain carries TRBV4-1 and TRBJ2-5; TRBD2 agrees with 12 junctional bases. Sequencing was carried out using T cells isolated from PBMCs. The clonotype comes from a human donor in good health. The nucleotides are TGCGCCAGCAGCCCACTCGGGCTAGCGGGAGGGATTCCAGAGACCCAGTACTTC. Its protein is CASSPLGLAGGIPETQYF.